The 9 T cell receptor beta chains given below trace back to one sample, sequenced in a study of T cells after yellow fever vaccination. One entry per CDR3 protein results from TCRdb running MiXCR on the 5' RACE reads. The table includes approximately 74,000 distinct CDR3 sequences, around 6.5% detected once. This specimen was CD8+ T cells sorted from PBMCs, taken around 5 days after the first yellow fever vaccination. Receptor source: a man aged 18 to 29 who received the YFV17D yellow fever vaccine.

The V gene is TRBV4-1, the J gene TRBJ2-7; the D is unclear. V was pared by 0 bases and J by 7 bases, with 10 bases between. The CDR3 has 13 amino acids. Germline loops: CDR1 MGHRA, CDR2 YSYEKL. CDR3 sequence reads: CASSQDPLGEQYF. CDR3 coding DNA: TGCGCCAGCAGCCAAGACCCCCTGGGTGAGCAGTACTTC.

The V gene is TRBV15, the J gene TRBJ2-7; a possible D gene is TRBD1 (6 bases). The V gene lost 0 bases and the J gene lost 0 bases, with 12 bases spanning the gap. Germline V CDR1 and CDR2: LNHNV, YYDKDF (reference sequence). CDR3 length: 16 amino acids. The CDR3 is CATSRDRDMGSYEQYV. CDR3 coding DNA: TGTGCCACCAGCAGAGACCGGGACATGGGCTCCTACGAGCAGTACGTC.

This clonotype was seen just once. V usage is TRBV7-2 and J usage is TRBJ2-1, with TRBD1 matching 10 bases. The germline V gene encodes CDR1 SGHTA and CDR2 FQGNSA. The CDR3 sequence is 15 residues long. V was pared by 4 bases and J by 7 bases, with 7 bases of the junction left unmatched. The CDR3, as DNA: TGTGCCAGCAGCTCCCGGGACAGGGGTATTAATGAGCAGTTCTTC. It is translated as CASSSRDRGINEQFF. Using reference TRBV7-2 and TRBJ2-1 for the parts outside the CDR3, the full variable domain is GAGVSQSPSNKVTEKGKDVELRCDPISGHTALYWYRQSLGQGLEFLIYFQGNSAPDKSGLPSDRFSAERTGGSVSTLTIQRTQQEDSAVYLCASSSRDRGINEQFFGPGTRLTVL.

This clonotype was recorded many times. CDR3 residues: CASSQDRGGESGELFF. The CDR3 bases are TGTGCCAGCAGCCAAGATAGAGGCGGGGAATCCGGGGAGCTGTTTTTT. The chain recombines TRBV4-2 with TRBJ2-2, with TRBD2 as a possible D gene (6 bases). V was shortened by 0 bases and J by 6 bases, with 14 bases between the two germline ends. There are 16 residues in the CDR3. Looked up from germline, CDR1 is LGHNA and CDR2 is YNFKEQ.

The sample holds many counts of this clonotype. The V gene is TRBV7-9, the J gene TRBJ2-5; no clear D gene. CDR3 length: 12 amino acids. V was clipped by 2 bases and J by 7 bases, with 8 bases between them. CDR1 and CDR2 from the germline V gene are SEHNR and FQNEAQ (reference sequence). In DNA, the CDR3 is TGTGCCAGCAGCTTACCGCTGGGGACCCAGTACTTC. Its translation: CASSLPLGTQYF.

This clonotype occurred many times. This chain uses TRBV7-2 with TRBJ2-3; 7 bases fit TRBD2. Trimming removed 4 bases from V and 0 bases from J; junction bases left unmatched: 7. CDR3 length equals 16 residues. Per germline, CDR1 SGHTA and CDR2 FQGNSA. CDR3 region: CASSSIAGPSTDTQYF. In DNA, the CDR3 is TGTGCCAGCAGCTCTATAGCGGGCCCTAGCACAGATACGCAGTATTTT.

In DNA form, the CDR3 reads TGCGCCAGCAGCTCTGGACAGGGGGAGATGAACACTGAAGCTTTCTTT. The encoded protein is CASSSGQGEMNTEAFF. The chain couples TRBV5-1 to TRBJ1-1, with TRBD1 identical over 10 bases. Germline values: CDR1 SGHRS, CDR2 YFSETQ. Trimming cost V 3 bases and J 0 bases; bases outside gene matches: 5. The CDR3 length is 16 residues.

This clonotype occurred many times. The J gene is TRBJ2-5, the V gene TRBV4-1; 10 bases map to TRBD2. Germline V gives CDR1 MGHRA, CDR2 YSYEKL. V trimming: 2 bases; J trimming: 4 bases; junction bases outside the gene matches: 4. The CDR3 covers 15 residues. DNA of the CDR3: TGCGCCAGCAGCCAATTAGCGGGGGGCATAGAGACCCAGTACTTC. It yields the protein CASSQLAGGIETQYF.

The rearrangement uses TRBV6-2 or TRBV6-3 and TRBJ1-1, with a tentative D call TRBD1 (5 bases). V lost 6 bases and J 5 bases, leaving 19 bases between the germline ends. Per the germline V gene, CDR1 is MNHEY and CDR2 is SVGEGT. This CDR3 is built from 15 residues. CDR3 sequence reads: CASRNPGPGWTEAFF. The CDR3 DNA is TGTGCCAGCAGAAACCCGGGACCCGGGTGGACTGAAGCTTTCTTT.